Listed below are T cell receptor beta chains from one sample, sequenced in a study of T cells in narcolepsy. TCRdb's table, derived via immunoSEQ multiplex PCR, lists solely in-frame clones and lacks some. The data show over 25,000 clones, with almost 90% seen just once and approximately 1.2% held by the top ten. The sequenced material came from CD45RA- memory CD4+ T cells from PBMCs. These receptors were collected from a human donor with narcolepsy. CDR3s leave out the opening cysteine and the closing phenylalanine or tryptophan.

>14|TRBV27|TRBJ2-5
ASSLGLGGLRETQY
>13|TRBV9|TRBJ1-2
ASSSSGAGEDGYT
>13|TRBV28|TRBJ2-1
ASNPPGRIYNEQF
>11|TRBV11-2|TRBJ2-1
ATARSSYNEQF
>11|TRBV6-5|TRBJ2-7
ASNQDRPYEQY
>10|TRBV10-3|TRBJ1-1
AISEVGVEAF
>10|TRBV14|TRBJ2-1
ASSHFDRNQF
>12|TRBV28|TRBJ1-2
ASSGERANYGYT
>13|TRBV27|TRBJ2-3
ASSPGGLHTDTQY
>11|TRBV9|TRBJ1-1
ASSVDTGGEAF
>11|TRBV27|TRBJ1-2
ASSSRGAGGYT
>13|TRBV5-1|TRBJ1-1
ASSLGGIRSTEAF
>13|TRBV25-1|TRBJ1-6
ASRQQGIYNSPLH
>12|TRBV7-2|TRBJ2-5
ASSLSRPQGTQY
>14|TRBV7-6|TRBJ2-2
ASSLGGAGTTGELF
>11|TRBV27|TRBJ2-5
ASSFTYQETQY
>13|TRBV27|TRBJ1-5
ASSLRAGKGQPQH
>11|TRBV15|TRBJ2-3
ATSRDRQDTQY
>15|TRBV14|TRBJ2-1
ASSPRPSGRAENEQF
>12|TRBV6-1|TRBJ2-7
ASSPLAGGYEQY
>13|TRBV11-2|TRBJ2-5
ASSEEVTSRETQY
>16|TRBV7-6|TRBJ1-6
ASSQGQGVSSYNSPLH
>13|TRBV4-1|TRBJ1-5
ASSQARVINQPQH
>12|TRBV2|TRBJ2-7
ASSAERPPNEQY
>14|TRBV13|TRBJ1-2
ASSTTAGTGDYGYT
>12|TRBV29-1|TRBJ2-7
SAKYSGQNYEQY
>12|TRBV4-1|TRBJ1-5
ASSQPTDNQPQH
>9|TRBV20-1|TRBJ2-7
SALRDGEQY
>10|TRBV6-5|TRBJ2-1
ASCAVYNEQF
>13|TRBV30|TRBJ1-6
AWSRPNSGPPTLH
>12|TRBV5-6|TRBJ1-3
ASSKQGAGNTIY
>11|TRBV5-6|TRBJ1-2
ASGVAGMYGYT
>12|TRBV13|TRBJ2-5
ASSPGLSRETQY
>13|TRBV10-3|TRBJ1-3
AISDIGQLGNTIY
>10|TRBV6-5|TRBJ1-2
ASRAGEGGYT
>12|TRBV5-6|TRBJ2-5
ASSWGAGQETQY
>14|TRBV13|TRBJ2-1
ASSKGVWSSYNEQF
>11|TRBV7-2|TRBJ2-4
ASGLRGQNIQY
>14|TRBV19|TRBJ1-2
ASSPQTGKKDYGYT
>14|TRBV5-8|TRBJ2-3
ASSLGDGSGADTQY